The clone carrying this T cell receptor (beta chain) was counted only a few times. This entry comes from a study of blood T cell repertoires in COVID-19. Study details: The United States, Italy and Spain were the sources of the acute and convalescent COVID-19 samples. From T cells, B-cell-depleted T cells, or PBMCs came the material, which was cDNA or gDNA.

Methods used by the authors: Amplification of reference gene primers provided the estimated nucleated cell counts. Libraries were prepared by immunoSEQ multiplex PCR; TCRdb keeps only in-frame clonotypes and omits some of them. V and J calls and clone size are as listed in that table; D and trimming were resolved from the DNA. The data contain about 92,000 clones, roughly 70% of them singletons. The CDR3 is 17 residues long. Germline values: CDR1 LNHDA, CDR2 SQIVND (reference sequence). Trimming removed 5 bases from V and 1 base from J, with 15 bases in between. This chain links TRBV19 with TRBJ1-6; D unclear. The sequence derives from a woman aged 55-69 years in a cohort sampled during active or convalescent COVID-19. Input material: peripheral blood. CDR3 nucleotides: TGTGCCAGTAGTCTCGATCTCGGAGGTTCCTATAATTCACCCCTCCACTTT. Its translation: CASSLDLGGSYNSPLHF.